These 9 T cell receptor beta chains came from one sample sequenced in a study of CD8+CD57+ T cells in acquired aplastic anemia. Genomic DNA templated the TCR beta VDJ and CDR3 profiling. TCRdb reprocessed the reads with MiXCR, giving one entry per CDR3 protein. The repertoire holds roughly 150,000 distinct CDR3 sequences, with around 40% as singletons. The specimen was sorted CD4+, CD8+, or CD8+CD57+ T cells (not recorded which) from PBMCs. The receptors come from a human donor in good health.

The sample holds a few counts of this clonotype. V gene TRBV29-1 combines with J gene TRBJ1-2; 7 positions match TRBD1. V lost 2 bases, J lost 7 bases, and 1 base stayed unmatched. The germline V gene has CDR1 SQVTM and CDR2 ANQGSEA. The CDR3 sequence is 11 residues long. In nucleotides, the CDR3 is TGCAGCGTTGAAACAGGGGCTGGCTACACCTTC. Translated, it gives CSVETGAGYTF.

Only a few counts were recorded for this clonotype. The chain employs TRBV25-1 and TRBJ2-3; 9 nucleotides align to TRBD2. This CDR3 comprises 17 residues. J lost 0 bases, V lost 3 bases, and 7 bases had no gene match. Looked up from germline, CDR1 is MGHDK and CDR2 is SYGVNS. The CDR3 bases are TGTGCCAGCAGTGAGGGGCTAGCGGGGCCAAGCACAGATACGCAGTATTTT. Amino acid sequence: CASSEGLAGPSTDTQYF.

The rearrangement uses TRBV6-5 and TRBJ2-3, with a tentative D call TRBD2 (6 bases). The germline V gene has CDR1 MNHEY and CDR2 SVGAGI. The CDR3 contains 14 residues. The V end was cut by 3 bases, the J end by 7 bases, with 14 bases between. The CDR3 coding sequence is TGTGCCAGCAGTTATGCGGCGGGGAGAAATACGCAGTATTTT. Protein product: CASSYAAGRNTQYF.

This clonotype was counted ten times or more. This chain links TRBV25-1 with TRBJ2-5; D may match TRBD1 or TRBD2 (6 bases each). Germline loops: CDR1 MGHDK, CDR2 SYGVNS. The CDR3 is 15 residues long. Trimming removed 7 bases from V and 1 base from J, with 16 bases in between. CDR3 DNA: TGTGCCAGCAAGATGGGGGGCCTCCGCCAAGAGACCCAGTACTTC. It codes for CASKMGGLRQETQYF.

The table lists this clonotype with many counts. The chain links TRBV12-3 or TRBV12-4 to TRBJ1-6; D is unresolved. The V and J ends lost 5 bases and 8 bases respectively, with 16 bases between them. CDR3 length: 15 amino acids. CDR3: CASSPKRVGDSPLHF. The CDR3 DNA reads TGTGCCAGCAGTCCCAAGAGGGTCGGGGATTCACCCCTCCACTTT.

This clonotype showed up many times. The J gene is TRBJ1-2, the V gene TRBV5-8; no clear D. V was cut by 1 base and J by 6 bases, with 10 bases left in between. Germline CDR1 SGHTS, CDR2 YDEGEE. CDR3 length: 13 amino acids. In DNA form, the CDR3 reads TGTGCCAGCAGCTTGAGAAGGGATCATGGCTACACCTTC. It yields the protein CASSLRRDHGYTF.

This clonotype was seen a handful of times. The chain couples TRBV18 to TRBJ1-5; no clear D. CDR1 is KGHSH and CDR2 is LQKENI in the germline V gene. The CDR3 contains 17 residues. The V end lost 3 bases, the J end lost 3 bases, and 18 bases lay between the germline ends. CDR3 bases: TGTGCCAGCTCACCGAAGTCCGGCCAAGCAAACAATCAGCCCCAGCATTTT. This codes for CASSPKSGQANNQPQHF.

There are a few counts of this clonotype. The chain links TRBV28 to TRBJ2-1; D possibly matches TRBD1 or TRBD2 (5 bases each). The CDR3 has 16 amino acids. Trimming removed 2 bases from V and 5 bases from J, with 16 bases in between. Per germline, CDR1 MDHEN and CDR2 SYDVKM. CDR3 coding DNA: TGTGCCAGCAGTTTAAATCTGCGGTCGGGACACAATGAGCAGTTCTTC. Translating it yields CASSLNLRSGHNEQFF. The full variable domain, with the rest looked up from reference TRBV28 and TRBJ2-1, is DVKVTQSSRYLVKRTGEKVFLECVQDMDHENMFWYRQDPGLGLRLIYFSYDVKMKEKGDIPEGYSVSREKKERFSLILESASTNQTSMYLCASSLNLRSGHNEQFFGPGTRLTVL.

This clonotype was counted many times. V and J are TRBV5-1 and TRBJ2-5; weak D call: TRBD2 (6 bases). Trimming pared 0 bases from V and 0 bases from J, leaving 9 bases between. Germline-derived CDR1 and CDR2 are SGHRS and YFSETQ. There are 15 residues in the CDR3. This CDR3 reads CASSLGRGNQETQYF. CDR3 nucleotide sequence: TGCGCCAGCAGCTTGGGACGGGGGAACCAAGAGACCCAGTACTTC.